This TCR beta chain came from a study of blood T cells in healthy people across ages. Trimming removed 0 bases from V and 0 bases from J, with 7 bases in between. The CDR3 runs 14 residues. Germline V gene sequence: CDR1 SGDLS, CDR2 YYNGEE. With a J-beta primer mix and a sample-barcoded 5' primer, a second PCR ran 7 to 11 cycles. A template-switch adaptor with 12 random nucleotides tagged each cDNA molecule. All samples yielded 2.5 million or more CDR3-containing paired-end reads. TCRdb processed the 5' RACE reads anew with MiXCR; each CDR3 protein has one entry. The sample lists hundreds of thousands of distinct CDR3 sequences, roughly 50% occurring once. This clonotype was picked up a small number of times. The antigen is not known. Study-wide findings and caveats: Per million T cells, TCR beta diversity dropped roughly linearly as age increased.

The origin of this receptor is an elderly man in good health. The sample comprised blood. The V call is TRBV9, the J call TRBJ2-7; D gene ambiguous. This chain's CDR3 is CASSVGGISYEQYF. DNA for the CDR3: TGTGCCAGCAGCGTAGGAGGTATCTCCTACGAGCAGTACTTC.